A single sample gave rise to the 26 T cell receptor beta chains below, sequenced in a study of CXCR3-negative and CXCR3-positive naive CD8 T cells. Study results and caveats: In CXCR3-positive naive cells, the TRB CDR3s were more hydrophobic than in CXCR3-negative naive cells.

Through 5' RACE with UMI labels, the TRB cDNA libraries were prepared. After re-calling the 5' RACE reads, TCRdb lists one entry per CDR3 protein, DNA absent. Its table lists fewer than 65,000 distinct CDR3 sequences. Antigen specificity for these receptors is unknown. The material sequenced was naive CXCR3+ CD8+ T cells from blood. Subset here: CD45RO-CCR7+CD27+CD95- naive CD8+ T cells expressing CXCR3 (TNR3+). These receptors were collected from a human donor in good health. Some clones in this sample may be carry-over from other donors' samples.

The chain employs TRBV12-2 and TRBJ2-1; TCRdb indicates TRBD2, and absent DNA this call remains unverified. TRBV12-2 is an annotated pseudogene. This CDR3 region has 19 residues. CDR3 residues: CASRLELAGGSAEENEQFF.

V gene TRBV12-3 or TRBV12-4 combines with J gene TRBJ2-7; the D call from TCRdb, TRBD1, cannot be confirmed without DNA. This CDR3 region has 16 residues. The CDR3 region is CASSLLSGQGVYEQYF.

CDR3 sequence: CAWRAGNTEAFF. This chain connects TRBV30 to TRBJ1-1. Germline-derived CDR1 and CDR2 are GTSNPN and SVGIG (reference sequence). This CDR3 comprises 12 residues.

The chain employs TRBV6-2 or TRBV6-3 and TRBJ2-1; checking the TCRdb D call of TRBD2 is not possible without DNA. The CDR3 length is 17 residues. The germline V gene encodes CDR1 MNHEY and CDR2 SVGEGT. CDR3 sequence: CASSSRLAGMTINEQFF.

The chain recombines TRBV29-1 with TRBJ2-1; with no DNA, the TCRdb D assignment of TRBD2 cannot be verified. The CDR3 contains 16 residues. Germline values: CDR1 SQVTM, CDR2 ANQGSEA. The CDR3 here is CSVESPQRETYNEQFF.

The chain couples TRBV29-1 to TRBJ2-7; the D gene TCRdb calls, TRBD1, cannot be checked with no DNA. The CDR3 runs to 15 residues. CDR1 SQVTM and CDR2 ANQGSEA come from the germline V gene. Here the CDR3 reads CSVVGGQGRPYEQYF.

CDR3 in amino acids: CASSLGRGAVSYEQYF. The chain combines TRBV7-9 with TRBJ2-7; without DNA, the TCRdb call of TRBD1 cannot be checked. From germline, CDR1 is SEHNR and CDR2 FQNEAQ (reference sequence). The CDR3 totals 16 residues.

V and J are TRBV29-1 and TRBJ2-5; TCRdb reports TRBD2, a call that lacks DNA to check it against. Germline V gene data show CDR1 as SQVTM and CDR2 as ANQGSEA. CDR3 length: 14 amino acids. The CDR3 loop is CSVENPLATETQYF. Full variable domain (rest looked up from reference TRBV29-1 and TRBJ2-5): SAVISQKPSRDICQRGTSLTIQCQVDSQVTMMFWYRQQPGQSLTLIATANQGSEATYESGFVIDKFPISRPNLTFSTLTVSNMSPEDSSIYLCSVENPLATETQYFGPGTRLLVL.

The J gene is TRBJ2-7, the V gene TRBV29-1; the D call of TRBD1 rests on TCRdb alone, since no DNA is present to check it. This CDR3 contains 16 residues. CDR1 SQVTM and CDR2 ANQGSEA come from the germline V gene. The CDR3 loop reads CSVELYSTGRRYEQYF.

The chain has TRBV27 and TRBJ2-7. Germline CDR1 is MNHEY and CDR2 is SMNVEV (reference sequence). CDR3 length: 13 amino acids. CDR3 residues: CASSLLGPYEQYF.

The genes are TRBV6-5 and TRBJ1-2. The CDR3 loop spans 14 amino acids. Germline V CDR1 and CDR2: MNHEY, SVGAGI. The CDR3 reads CASSEDSGAYGYTF.

The chain employs TRBV3-1 and TRBJ2-5; TCRdb's assignment of TRBD1 cannot be checked, as there is no DNA. This CDR3 comprises 14 residues. The germline CDR1 and CDR2 sequences are LGHDT and YNNKEL (reference sequence). The CDR3 loop reads CASRQWDAQETQYF.

V gene TRBV20-1 combines with J gene TRBJ2-1; TCRdb outputs TRBD2, but without DNA this stays unchecked. Germline assignment: CDR1 DFQATT and CDR2 SNEGSKA (reference sequence). The CDR3 loop spans 16 amino acids. The CDR3 region is CSARVPLAGAINEQFF.

The chain has TRBV4-3 and TRBJ2-3; the D gene TCRdb calls, TRBD1, cannot be checked with no DNA. Germline loops: CDR1 LGHNA, CDR2 YSLEER. The length of the CDR3 is 17 residues. CDR3 protein: CASSQSGTGSFTDTQYF.

The rearrangement uses TRBV28 and TRBJ2-5; lacking DNA, the TRBD1 call made by TCRdb goes unchecked. The CDR3 is 13 amino acids. Germline V lookup: CDR1 MDHEN, CDR2 SYDVKM. CDR3 residues: CASSRGLRETQYF.

The V gene is TRBV7-9, the J gene TRBJ1-1. Looked up from germline, CDR1 is SEHNR and CDR2 is FQNEAQ (reference sequence). This CDR3 is built from 15 residues. This CDR3 reads CASSLVWGEDTEAFF.

The chain is built from TRBV12-3 or TRBV12-4 and TRBJ2-1; lacking DNA, the TRBD1 call made by TCRdb goes unchecked. The CDR3 runs 15 residues. CDR3 sequence: CASVGGAPSYNEQFF.

J is TRBJ2-1 and V is TRBV2; checking the TCRdb D call of TRBD2 is not possible without DNA. CDR3 length equals 14 residues. Germline assignment: CDR1 SNHLY and CDR2 FYNNEI. The CDR3 loop is CASSKNGGRGLLFF.

The chain employs TRBV14 and TRBJ2-5; TCRdb returns TRBD1, unconfirmable since there is no DNA. Germline values: CDR1 SGHDN, CDR2 FVKESK. The CDR3 is 12 residues long. The CDR3: CASSQLSSHQYF. Full variable domain (missing parts from reference TRBV14 and TRBJ2-5): EAGVTQFPSHSVIEKGQTVTLRCDPISGHDNLYWYRRVMGKEIKFLLHFVKESKQDESGMPNNRFLAERTGGTYSTLKVQPAELEDSGVYFCASSQLSSHQYFGPGTRLLVL.

The CDR3 is CASLQREGYTF. The rearrangement joins TRBV6-2 or TRBV6-3 to TRBJ1-2. CDR1 is MNHEY and CDR2 is SVGEGT in the germline V gene. The CDR3 is made up of 11 amino acids.

V and J are TRBV29-1 and TRBJ1-3; TCRdb designates TRBD1, a call that cannot be tested without DNA. The CDR3 sequence is 21 residues long. In germline, CDR1 is SQVTM, CDR2 ANQGSEA. This CDR3 is CSVEWFSALTPPGVRGNTIYF.

This chain joins TRBV7-6 and TRBJ2-2; TCRdb names TRBD1, which stays unverified in the absence of DNA. Per germline, CDR1 SGHVS and CDR2 FNYEAQ. This CDR3 is built from 16 residues. The chain's CDR3 is CASSLVVQGATGELFF.

The V and J genes are TRBV9 and TRBJ2-1; TCRdb lists TRBD1, though no DNA is available to test this call. The CDR3 is 14 residues long. Germline CDR1 SGDLS, CDR2 YYNGEE. The CDR3 region is CASSEGGLGNEQFF.

The chain joins TRBV6-2 or TRBV6-3 to TRBJ2-7; the D call from TCRdb, TRBD1, cannot be confirmed without DNA. CDR1 is MNHEY, CDR2 SVGEGT, per germline. The CDR3 has 15 amino acids. The CDR3 loop is CASSEWTGGIYEQYF.

The rearrangement links TRBV7-6 to TRBJ2-3. Germline V lookup: CDR1 SGHVS, CDR2 FNYEAQ. The CDR3 loop spans 12 amino acids. The CDR3: CASSLVADTQYF. Looking up the rest from reference TRBV7-6 and TRBJ2-3 gives the full variable domain: GAGVSQSPRYKVTKRGQDVALRCDPISGHVSLYWYRQALGQGPEFLTYFNYEAQQDKSGLPNDRFSAERPEGSISTLTIQRTEQRDSAMYRCASSLVADTQYFGPGTRLTVL.

V gene TRBV2 combines with J gene TRBJ2-3. The CDR3 consists of 11 residues. The germline CDR1 and CDR2 sequences are SNHLY and FYNNEI. CDR3 region: CASSEGDTQYF.